This T cell receptor beta chain derives from a study of cytomegalovirus exposure and HLA in healthy donors (dated by TCRdb to 2016 to 2017). With respect to the entire study: In an earlier analysis of under 600 of the donors, 276 Gb of sequence data and 90 million to 120 million unique TCR beta sequences from 150 million to 200 million T cells were reported. Alongside the repertoire data, information on donor age, sex, ethnicity and CMV serostatus was compiled. The study was designed to test whether signatures of past pathogen exposure could be identified by cataloging public T cell receptors. A later analysis re-examined previously published TCR beta repertoires from just over 650 donors and added high-resolution HLA genotyping to investigate patterns of TCR occurrence. The genetic ancestry cluster associated with self-reported Caucasian donors included about 81% of the 350 to 500 genotyped donors. In the later analysis, no new phenotypic data were used to find candidate immune exposures; instead, reliance was placed on TCR beta sequences and their occurrence across donors. The study combined high-throughput TCR immunosequencing, statistical association of individual TCRs with disease status, and machine learning to predict cytomegalovirus infection status. All discovery cohort repertoires had been generated using a single sequencing platform. Roughly 5 DR-DQ haplotypes were treated as single units for association and clustering because of strong linkage in the cohort. The study profiled the T cell repertoires of 500 to 800 subjects by immunosequencing and related them to cytomegalovirus serostatus. An earlier analysis of some 600 of the donors applied high-throughput TCR beta sequencing to assess whether each TCR beta V gene segment acted as functional or pseudogenic. A later genetic analysis took genome-wide SNP genotypes for about 55% of the 666 donors and used that subset as a discovery cohort. Among roughly 400 genotyped donors of the cohort, an average of about 240,000 unique TCR beta nucleotide sequences were sequenced per donor, 15% to 20% of them non-productive. Along with the approximately 650-subject first cohort, a separate validation cohort of over 90 different subjects was used. An early release that covered about 600 HLA-typed donors contained 250 to 350 gigabases of sequencing data and tens of millions of unique TCR sequences. Class I and class II HLA loci were covered by the typing at four-digit resolution. The number of typed donors differed by locus: about 620-640 for A, B, C, DRB1 and DQB1; 500 to 550 for DQA1; 606 for DPA1; and 400 to 480 for DPB1.

The library was obtained by the immunoSEQ multiplex PCR assay. For the multiplex PCR, a mixture combining 60 forward primers for TCR Vbeta segments and 13 reverse primers for TCR Jbeta segments was used. Amplification of the CDR3 region of rearranged TCR beta genes was performed with a multiplex PCR assay on genomic DNA. On the Illumina HiSeq System, the amplified TCR beta libraries were sequenced as 87-base-pair reads. Per the source publication's procedure: In a later analysis, 80 million or so unique TCR beta chains were counted across the 690 or so repertoires, and approximately 11 million of these chains were shared by at least two donors. To remove PCR and sequencing errors, raw reads were error-corrected and collapsed into unique sequences using a nearest-neighbor algorithm that merged closely related sequences. To assign V, D and J gene segments, CDR3 sequences were aligned to IMGT reference sequences. For a sequence to be retained, a match of at least six nucleotides was required to both a V gene segment and a J gene segment. A rearrangement was called productive if the CDR3 had no stop codons and remained in frame with V and J, and every other rearrangement was called non-productive. Following IMGT convention, CDR3 was defined as the stretch from the second conserved V-encoded cysteine to the conserved J-encoded phenylalanine. The earlier analysis of 587 of the donors excluded sequences that lacked an unambiguous match to a single V gene segment. An earlier analysis of several hundred of the donors classified V segments as functional when productive rearrangements were above 56.7% and as segregating when the standard deviation between donors was above 5%. A statistical classification framework was built to diagnose cytomegalovirus status from the catalog of TCR beta chain sequences. In a later analysis, TCR nucleotide sequences were compared against IMGT/GENE-DB human TR gene sequences so that V and J genes could be assigned. The TCRdist pipeline was used in a later analysis to assign CDR3 sequences and most-parsimonious VDJ recombination scenarios. In a later analysis, each TCR beta chain was defined by its CDR3 amino acid sequence together with its V-gene family, and reads without a unique V-gene family were excluded. In a later analysis, 550 to 650 highly shared, low-generation-probability nucleotide sequences were removed to address suspected cross-contamination and a sequencing artifact. A later analysis calculated a clonal expansion index for each public chain from normalized within-repertoire ranks of inferred template counts. A later analysis computed generation probabilities with a VDJ recombination model fitted to out-of-frame rearrangements, and checked the results against IGoR. Hypergeometric tests were used in a later analysis to score TCR-TCR, TCR-HLA and TCR-CMV co-occurrence, with a repertoire-size bias correction applied to the TCR pairs. To estimate false discovery rates, a later analysis permuted the HLA or CMV assignments 20 times. A later analysis grouped co-occurring TCRs with DBSCAN, adding TCRdist sequence similarity when clustering within HLA-allele-positive subsets. Repertoires with fewer than 30,000 or more than 120,000 public chains, plus five repertoires with anomalous nucleotide sharing, were excluded from co-occurrence clustering. Held by TCRdb, this immuneACCESS table contains in-frame sequences only and omits some clones. Under half of the omission traces to an unresolved V gene where checked; the cause of the rest is unknown. V and J calls and clone size come straight from that table; D and trimming were deduced from the DNA. The sample yields about 120,000 clones; 82% were counted once. The top ten clonotypes cover around 1.5% of the sample.

Comment on this clone: Its binding antigen is unknown. Qualities for individual bases were not recorded, and no much larger clone is one base off.

The cohort was made up of roughly 670 healthy bone marrow donors. At the time of sampling, every cohort member was nominally healthy, though immune exposures that went unrecorded were likely present. The donor tested CMV seronegative, placing the donor among the 350 or so seronegative members of the cohort. Every donor gave a peripheral blood sample, and the peripheral blood mononuclear cells from that sample were used for TCR beta sequencing. The Qiagen DNeasy Blood Extraction Kit was used to extract genomic DNA from the blood cell samples. Study-wide findings and limitations: The authors suggested that the approach could potentially be generalized to other disease states and immunological phenotypes. A later analysis found that HLA-associated TCR beta chains were more clonally expanded and had lower generation probabilities than equally common non-associated chains. A later analysis reported that several top co-occurrence clusters appeared linked to parvovirus B19, influenza, CMV and Epstein-Barr virus. Across donors, most TCR sequences were observed very rarely, whereas some public TCRs were present in many individuals. The study gave a list of 150 to 200 TCR beta chains associated with cytomegalovirus. For the cohort, immune exposure information was limited to CMV serostatus. A further reported finding was that TCR beta sequences accurately predicted the HLA-A and HLA-B alleles for most subjects in the first cohort. In vitro tests confirmed that a few of the cytomegalovirus-associated TCR beta chains recognize cytomegalovirus antigens. Over 15 rarely observed V segments, including chromosome 9 orphons, were excluded from the earlier analysis of a few hundred of the donors because counts were too low. A later genetic analysis associated a missense DCLRE1C variant with V-gene and J-gene trimming of TCR beta chains, and an independent cohort replicated the association. This cohort had only TCR beta chains sequenced, and the lack of alpha or paired-chain data limited which features could be detected. Because HLA typing was unavailable for some donors at each locus, only the typed subset was used in association tests. In a later analysis, the rate of TCR association differed among HLA loci, with DRB1 alleles having the most associated TCRs and HLA-C alleles having the fewest. A group of highly shared sequence variants was considered likely to be a technical artifact of the sequencing pipeline. Cytomegalovirus status was reported to be diagnosed by the classifier with high specificity and sensitivity in both the original and validation cohorts. In an earlier analysis of several hundred of the donors, most TCR beta V segments were observed in productive rearrangements about 87% or about 30% of the time, broadly matching IMGT annotations. Strong co-occurrence of HLA alleles, especially DR and DQ, made assigning TCR associations to individual alleles difficult. Specific HLA alleles were associated with 16,951 TCR beta sequences at a false discovery rate of 0.05 in a later analysis. Linkage disequilibrium might explain the correlated functional status among segregating V segments, but an unknown experimental factor could not be excluded. According to a later genetic analysis, donors in an Asian-associated ancestry cluster had fewer N-insertions in productive TCRs than the approximately 690-donor mean. Presence/absence analyses assumed roughly uniform sequencing depth across donors, an assumption that may not hold. A later analysis found that most CMV-associated TCR beta chains appeared HLA-restricted, with HLA associations seemingly driven largely by CMV exposure.

This TCR was sampled from a young woman in good health and CMV-seronegative. The sequencing sample was made of PBMCs.

The CDR3 has the sequence CASSTGSGNTIYF. Here is the DNA: TGTGCCAGCAGTACGGGGTCTGGAAACACCATATATTTT. The sequence is built from TRBV6-5 and TRBJ1-3; the D gene identity is not certain. CDR1 and CDR2, per the germline V gene, are MNHEY and SVGAGI. Trimming at the junction amounts to 5 bases on V and 1 base on J, and the germline ends lie 6 bases apart. Including cysteine and phenylalanine, the CDR3 has 13 amino acids. The entry retains the CDR3 DNA only, 39 bases that are in frame from base 1.